Shown below are 28 T cell receptor beta chains from a single sample sequenced in a study of blood T cell repertoires in COVID-19. Libraries were prepared by immunoSEQ multiplex PCR; TCRdb keeps only in-frame clonotypes and omits some of them. The repertoire holds approximately 170,000 clones, with approximately 79% as singletons. The source material was peripheral blood. These receptors were obtained from a woman between 50 and 59 years old with acute or convalescent COVID-19.

The chain recombines TRBV5-8 with TRBJ2-1; 10 bases agree with TRBD2. The CDR3 covers 15 residues. The V segment lost 2 bases and the J segment 9 bases; nucleotides outside the gene matches: 8. Germline-derived CDR1 and CDR2 are SGHTS and YDEGEE. Here the CDR3 DNA reads TGTGCCAGCAGCTTCACGGGACTAGCGACGGGTGAGCAGTTCTTC. It yields the protein CASSFTGLATGEQFF.

The rearrangement joins TRBV5-6 to TRBJ2-7, with a possible D match to TRBD2 (10 bases). Germline CDR1 and CDR2: SGHDT and YYEEEE. This CDR3 region has 18 residues. Between the trimmed V and J ends, which lost 4 bases and 4 bases, there was a span of 27 bases. This CDR3 reads CASSNRGPLAGVTYEQYF. The CDR3 bases are TGTGCCAGCAGCAACAGGGGGCCTCTAGCGGGAGTTACATACGAGCAGTACTTC.

The J gene is TRBJ1-1, the V gene TRBV4-1, with 7 bases matching TRBD1. CDR1 is MGHRA and CDR2 is YSYEKL in the germline V gene. V lost 4 bases and J lost 8; bases outside the gene matches: 10. CDR3 length: 14 residues. CDR3 in amino acids: CASSRDPGQPEAFF. In DNA, the CDR3 is TGCGCCAGCAGCCGGGACCCGGGACAGCCGGAAGCTTTCTTT.

The chain joins TRBV4-3 to TRBJ2-1; TRBD2 agrees at 11 bases. The ends lost 4 bases at V and 3 bases at J; junction bases unmatched: 5. Germline V gene sequence: CDR1 LGHNA, CDR2 YSLEER. This CDR3 is built from 16 residues. CDR3 coding DNA: TGCGCCAGCAGCCCAATGACTAGCGGGATCTACAATGAGCAGTTCTTC. Residues: CASSPMTSGIYNEQFF.

The V gene is TRBV6-5, the J gene TRBJ2-3; tentative D call: TRBD2 (6 bases). The V end was cut by 2 bases, the J end by 2 bases, with 14 bases between. The CDR3 sequence is 16 residues long. Germline V gene data show CDR1 as MNHEY and CDR2 as SVGAGI. The CDR3 DNA reads as TGTGCCAGCAGTTACCTTTCGGCGGGGAACACAGATACGCAGTATTTT. Translated, it gives CASSYLSAGNTDTQYF.

In nucleotides, the CDR3 is TGTGCCAGCAGCCAACAGGGGGCGGTCACTGAAGCTTTCTTT. Encoded protein: CASSQQGAVTEAFF. V gene TRBV7-9 combines with J gene TRBJ1-1; 9 nucleotides match TRBD1. The CDR3 covers 14 residues. Germline V lookup: CDR1 SEHNR, CDR2 FQNEAQ (reference sequence). V lost 5 bases and J lost 4; bases outside the gene matches: 5.

This chain connects TRBV20-1 to TRBJ1-4; 8 bases align to TRBD1. Trimming removed 3 bases from V and 6 bases from J; junction bases left unmatched: 6. The CDR3 runs to 14 residues. Germline CDR1 reads DFQATT; CDR2 reads SNEGSKA (reference sequence). CDR3: CSASKGQVYEKLFF. The CDR3 DNA reads TGCAGTGCTAGTAAGGGACAGGTATATGAAAAACTGTTTTTT.

This clone was detected only a few times. This chain connects TRBV6-5 to TRBJ1-2, with D perhaps TRBD1 (6 bases). V shed 6 bases and J shed 5 bases, with 16 bases lying between them. CDR3 length: 14 residues. The germline V gene has CDR1 MNHEY and CDR2 SVGAGI. The CDR3 here is CASRNTGLYYGYTF. CDR3 DNA: TGTGCCAGCAGGAACACAGGGTTGTATTATGGCTACACCTTC.

Remarks on this clone: A junction end diverges from the germline sequence, so it may reflect a read error. The genes are TRBV5-5 and TRBJ1-3, with TRBD1 as a possible D gene (5 bases). The CDR3 covers 16 residues. In germline, CDR1 is SGHKS, CDR2 YYEKEE (reference sequence). The CDR3 loop reads CASSYTLTSGAGSTSF. In DNA, the CDR3 is TGTGCCAGCAGCTACACACTGACCAGTGGGGCTGGTTCGACATCTTTT.

In its sample, this clone was seen a few times. The chain is built from TRBV6-1 and TRBJ2-7, with 7 bases fitting TRBD1. The CDR3 extends over 16 amino acids. With 2 bases clipped from V and 0 bases from J, the junction kept 7 bases outside the gene matches. Germline lookup yields CDR1 MNHNS and CDR2 SASEGT. The CDR3 protein is CASSEPGQTSSYEQYF. Here the CDR3 DNA reads TGTGCCAGCAGTGAACCGGGACAGACATCCTCCTACGAGCAGTACTTC.

The genes are TRBV4-1 and TRBJ1-4; D might be TRBD1 (6 bases). There are 17 residues in the CDR3. Germline CDR1 reads MGHRA; CDR2 reads YSYEKL. V was trimmed by 0 bases and J by 11 bases, leaving 22 bases between them. As DNA, the CDR3 is TGCGCCAGCAGCCAAGATTTAGGGGGGGCCTCTGATCGGAAACTGTTTTTT. Its translation is CASSQDLGGASDRKLFF.

CDR3 nucleotide sequence: TGTGCCAGCAGTTTCGCGGGGGAAGGGTCCAAAAACATTCAGTACTTC. It is translated as CASSFAGEGSKNIQYF. The chain joins TRBV6-5 to TRBJ2-4, with 7 nucleotides matching TRBD2. Germline CDR1 MNHEY, CDR2 SVGAGI. The CDR3 totals 16 residues. Unmatched junction bases numbered 8, after V lost 4 bases and J lost 2 bases.

This chain links TRBV9 with TRBJ2-2; 10 nucleotides align to TRBD1. The ends lost 3 bases at V and 6 bases at J; junction bases unmatched: 11. The germline V gene encodes CDR1 SGDLS and CDR2 YYNGEE. The CDR3 loop spans 17 amino acids. CDR3 protein: CASSGPGQGRSAGELFF. CDR3 sequence (DNA): TGTGCCAGCAGCGGGCCGGGACAGGGGAGGTCTGCCGGGGAGCTGTTTTTT.

Written as DNA, the CDR3 is TGTGCCAGCAGCGTAGGGTTTGGGACTAGCGGGGGCAGAGAGGATGAGCAGTTCTTC. Translation: CASSVGFGTSGGREDEQFF. The rearrangement joins TRBV9 to TRBJ2-1; 14 nucleotides align to TRBD2. Germline CDR1 SGDLS, CDR2 YYNGEE. CDR3 size: 19 residues. V lost 0 bases and J lost 8; bases outside the gene matches: 13. The variable domain in full, with the rest retrieved from reference TRBV9 and TRBJ2-1, is DSGVTQTPKHLITATGQRVTLRCSPRSGDLSVYWYQQSLDQGLQFLIQYYNGEERAKGNILERFSAQQFPDLHSELNLSSLELGDSALYFCASSVGFGTSGGREDEQFFGPGTRLTVL.

The V gene is TRBV6-6, the J gene TRBJ2-7, with 9 bases fitting TRBD2. J was trimmed by 6 bases and V by 5 bases; bases with no gene match: 8. CDR3 length equals 14 residues. Germline values: CDR1 MNHNY, CDR2 SVGAGI (reference sequence). The CDR3 reads CASSLRGSGSEQYF. As DNA, the CDR3 is TGTGCCAGCAGTCTCCGGGGTAGCGGGAGCGAGCAGTACTTC.

The chain uses TRBV5-1 and TRBJ2-2; TRBD1 matches at 9 bases. V shed 3 bases and J 4 bases; nucleotides not matched to a gene: 10. The CDR3 has 17 amino acids. Per the germline V gene, CDR1 is SGHRS and CDR2 is YFSETQ. DNA for the CDR3: TGCGCCAGCAGCTCCTTGACGGGACAGGGATTCACCGGGGAGCTGTTTTTT. It yields the protein CASSSLTGQGFTGELFF.

V gene TRBV7-2 combines with J gene TRBJ2-5; a weak D match, TRBD2 (5 bases). The V gene lost 3 bases and the J gene lost 5 bases, with 13 bases spanning the gap. From germline, CDR1 is SGHTA and CDR2 FQGNSA. There are 14 residues in the CDR3. The CDR3 region is CASSFQSGPETQYF. DNA for the CDR3: TGTGCCAGCAGCTTTCAAAGCGGACCGGAGACCCAGTACTTC.

J is TRBJ2-7 and V is TRBV29-1; 10 nucleotides align to TRBD2. V shed 7 bases and J 2 bases; nucleotides not matched to a gene: 14. This CDR3 has 16 residues. Germline values: CDR1 SQVTM, CDR2 ANQGSEA. This CDR3 is CSASNTLAGYTYEQYF. The DNA for the CDR3 is TGCAGCGCCTCTAACACACTAGCGGGATATACCTACGAGCAGTACTTC.

The rearrangement uses TRBV6-6 and TRBJ1-5; D is perhaps TRBD1 (5 bases). Germline V gene sequence: CDR1 MNHNY, CDR2 SVGAGI (reference sequence). V dropped 2 bases and J dropped 4 bases, with 15 bases sitting between them. The CDR3 runs 16 residues. CDR3 in amino acids: CASSYGGSVLNQPQHF. Written as DNA, the CDR3 is TGTGCCAGCAGTTACGGGGGGTCAGTCCTGAATCAGCCCCAGCATTTT.

This clone occurred a few times. The chain uses TRBV11-2 and TRBJ2-3, with TRBD2 matching over 10 bases. CDR3 length: 16 amino acids. Per the germline V gene, CDR1 is SGHAT and CDR2 is FQNNGV. The trim removed 5 bases at V and 2 bases at J, leaving 7 bases unmatched. The CDR3 region is CASSSASGSATDTQYF. Written as DNA, the CDR3 is TGTGCCAGCAGCAGTGCTAGCGGGAGTGCCACAGATACGCAGTATTTT.

The V call is TRBV5-4, the J call TRBJ2-4; D may be TRBD2 (5 bases). This CDR3 comprises 14 residues. Per the germline V gene, CDR1 is SGHNT and CDR2 is YYREEE (reference sequence). Trimming removed 4 bases from V and 8 bases from J, with 16 bases in between. CDR3 coding DNA: TGTGCCAGCAGCGAAGAACTCCACGGGGACATTCAGTACTTC. It specifies CASSEELHGDIQYF.

This clone was detected only a few times. The J gene is TRBJ1-2, the V gene TRBV3-1 (or the pseudogene TRBV3-2); possible D gene TRBD1, 6 bases. The V and J ends lost 4 bases and 4 bases respectively, with 16 bases between them. Germline V CDR1 and CDR2: LGHDT, YNNKEL (reference sequence). The CDR3 extends over 15 amino acids. Here the CDR3 DNA reads TGTGCCAGCAGCCTTACCCACGACAGGTTCTATGGCTACACCTTC. Translating it yields CASSLTHDRFYGYTF.

V usage is TRBV20-1 and J usage is TRBJ1-6; D may be TRBD1 (5 bases). There are 14 residues in the CDR3. Germline V gene sequence: CDR1 DFQATT, CDR2 SNEGSKA (reference sequence). V lost 3 bases and J 7 bases, leaving 13 bases between the germline ends. The CDR3 sequence: CSASFGGFNSPLHF. The CDR3 region has the DNA TGCAGTGCTAGTTTCGGGGGGTTCAATTCACCCCTCCACTTT.

The chain has TRBV6-2 or TRBV6-3 and TRBJ2-7, with 7 bases lining up with TRBD1. The CDR3 length is 15 residues. With V trimmed by 5 bases and J by 2 bases, 9 bases remained unmatched. Germline CDR1 and CDR2: MNHEY and SVGEGT. The CDR3 spells CASSDGTDLTYEQYF. CDR3 coding DNA: TGTGCCAGCAGTGACGGGACAGATCTAACCTACGAGCAGTACTTC.

This clone was seen once. V usage is TRBV5-5 and J usage is TRBJ1-2; D possibly corresponds to TRBD1 (6 bases). Trimming removed 5 bases from V and 5 bases from J, with 10 bases in between. CDR1 and CDR2 (germline): SGHKS, YYEKEE (reference sequence). The CDR3 sequence is 12 residues long. CDR3 amino acids: CASSSQGYGYTF. The CDR3 DNA reads as TGTGCCAGCAGTTCACAGGGATATGGCTACACCTTC.

The chain carries TRBV2 and TRBJ2-3; 11 bases are shared with TRBD2. V shed 6 bases, J shed 3 bases, and the junction held 8 bases outside the gene matches. In germline, CDR1 is SNHLY, CDR2 FYNNEI. The CDR3 length is 16 residues. The CDR3 DNA sequence: TGTGCCAGCAGCAGGTTGGGGACTAGCGGTACAGATACGCAGTATTTT. It codes for CASSRLGTSGTDTQYF.

The rearrangement joins TRBV18 to TRBJ2-6; TRBD1 matches at 9 bases. Germline values: CDR1 KGHSH, CDR2 LQKENI. This CDR3 spans 16 amino acids. With V trimmed by 9 bases and J by 4 bases, 10 bases remained unmatched. The CDR3 DNA follows: TGTGCCAGTCTCTTACAGGGGGCAAGAGGGGCCAACGTCCTGACTTTC. Its translation: CASLLQGARGANVLTF.

Comments on this clone: Different DNA sequences within this sample yield the same CDR3. The V call is TRBV18, the J call TRBJ1-2; 7 bases line up with TRBD1. Germline V gene data show CDR1 as KGHSH and CDR2 as LQKENI. The ends lost 3 bases at V and 4 bases at J; junction bases unmatched: 5. This CDR3 has 14 amino acids. The CDR3 DNA reads as TGTGCCAGCTCACCTTCGGACAGGAGCTATGGCTACACCTTC. Its translation is CASSPSDRSYGYTF.